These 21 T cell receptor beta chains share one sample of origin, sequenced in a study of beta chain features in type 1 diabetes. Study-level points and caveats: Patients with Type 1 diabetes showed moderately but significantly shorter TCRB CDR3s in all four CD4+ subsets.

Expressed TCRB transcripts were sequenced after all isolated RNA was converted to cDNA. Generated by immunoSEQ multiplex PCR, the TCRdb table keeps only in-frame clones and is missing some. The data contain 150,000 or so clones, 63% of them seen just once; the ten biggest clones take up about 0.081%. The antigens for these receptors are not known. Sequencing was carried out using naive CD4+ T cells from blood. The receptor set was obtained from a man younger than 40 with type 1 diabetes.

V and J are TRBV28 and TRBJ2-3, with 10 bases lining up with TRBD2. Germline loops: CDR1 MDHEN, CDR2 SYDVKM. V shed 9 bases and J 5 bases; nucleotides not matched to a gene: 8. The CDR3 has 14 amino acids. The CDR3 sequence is CASVAGGKGDTQYF. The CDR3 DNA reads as TGTGCCAGTGTAGCGGGGGGCAAGGGAGATACGCAGTATTTT.

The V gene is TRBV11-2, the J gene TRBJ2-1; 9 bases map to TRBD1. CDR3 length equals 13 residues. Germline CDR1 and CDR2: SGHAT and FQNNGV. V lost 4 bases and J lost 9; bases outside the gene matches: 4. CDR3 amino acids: CASSSTGGSEQFF. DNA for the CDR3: TGTGCCAGCAGCTCGACAGGGGGAAGTGAGCAGTTCTTC.

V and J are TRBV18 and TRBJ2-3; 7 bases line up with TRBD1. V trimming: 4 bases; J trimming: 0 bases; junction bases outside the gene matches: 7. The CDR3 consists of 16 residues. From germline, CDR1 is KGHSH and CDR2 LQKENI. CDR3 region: CASSLRQGDSTDTQYF. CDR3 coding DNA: TGTGCCAGCTCACTACGACAGGGCGACAGCACAGATACGCAGTATTTT.

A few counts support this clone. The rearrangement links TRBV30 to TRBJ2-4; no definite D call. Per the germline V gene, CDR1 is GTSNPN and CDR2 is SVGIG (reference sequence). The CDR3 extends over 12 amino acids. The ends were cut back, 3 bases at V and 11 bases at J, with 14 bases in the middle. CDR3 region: CAWSPGPSFQYF. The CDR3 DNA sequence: TGTGCCTGGAGCCCCGGGCCCTCTTTTCAGTACTTC.

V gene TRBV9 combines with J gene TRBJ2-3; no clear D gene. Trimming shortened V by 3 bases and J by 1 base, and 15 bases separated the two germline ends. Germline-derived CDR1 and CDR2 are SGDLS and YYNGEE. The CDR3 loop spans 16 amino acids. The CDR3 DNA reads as TGTGCCAGCAGCGGGCAAGAAGGTCGCGGCACAGATACGCAGTATTTT. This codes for CASSGQEGRGTDTQYF. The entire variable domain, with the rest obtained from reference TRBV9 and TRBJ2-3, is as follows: DSGVTQTPKHLITATGQRVTLRCSPRSGDLSVYWYQQSLDQGLQFLIQYYNGEERAKGNILERFSAQQFPDLHSELNLSSLELGDSALYFCASSGQEGRGTDTQYFGPGTRLTVL.

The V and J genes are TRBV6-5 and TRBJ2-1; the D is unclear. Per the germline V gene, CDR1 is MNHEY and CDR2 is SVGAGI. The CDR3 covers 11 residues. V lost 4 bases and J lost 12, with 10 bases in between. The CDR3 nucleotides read TGTGCCAGCAGTTTAAAGACCAGGCAGTTCTTC. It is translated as CASSLKTRQFF.

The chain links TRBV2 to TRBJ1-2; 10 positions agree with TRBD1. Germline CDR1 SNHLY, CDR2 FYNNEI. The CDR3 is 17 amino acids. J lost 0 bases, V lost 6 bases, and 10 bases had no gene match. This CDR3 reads CASSGPDRGSANYGYTF. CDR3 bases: TGTGCCAGCAGCGGACCGGACAGGGGGAGCGCTAACTATGGCTACACCTTC.

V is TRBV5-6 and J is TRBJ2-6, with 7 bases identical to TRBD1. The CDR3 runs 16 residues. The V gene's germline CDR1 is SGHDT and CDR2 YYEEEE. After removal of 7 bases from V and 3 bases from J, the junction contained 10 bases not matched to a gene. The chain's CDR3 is CASERDRYLGANVLTF. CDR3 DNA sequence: TGTGCCAGCGAACGGGACAGATACCTTGGGGCCAACGTCCTGACTTTC.

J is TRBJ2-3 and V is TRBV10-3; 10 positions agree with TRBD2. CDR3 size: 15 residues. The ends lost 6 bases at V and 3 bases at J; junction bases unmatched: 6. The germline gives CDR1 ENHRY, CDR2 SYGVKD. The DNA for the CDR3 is TGTGCCATCAGAAATAGCGGGGGGATAACAGATACGCAGTATTTT. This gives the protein CAIRNSGGITDTQYF.

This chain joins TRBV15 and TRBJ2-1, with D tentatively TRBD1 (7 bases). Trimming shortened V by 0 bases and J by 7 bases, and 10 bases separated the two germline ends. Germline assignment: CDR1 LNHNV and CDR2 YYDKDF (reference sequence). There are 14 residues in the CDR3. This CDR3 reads CATSRDPGGNEQFF. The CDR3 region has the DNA TGTGCCACCAGCAGAGATCCAGGGGGGAATGAGCAGTTCTTC.

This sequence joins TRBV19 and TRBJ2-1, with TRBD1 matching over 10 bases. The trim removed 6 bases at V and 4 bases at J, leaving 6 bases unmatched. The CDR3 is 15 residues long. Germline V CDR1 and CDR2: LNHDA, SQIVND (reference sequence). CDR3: CASSLGQGTYNEQFF. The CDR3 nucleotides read TGTGCCAGTAGCCTGGGACAGGGGACTTACAATGAGCAGTTCTTC.

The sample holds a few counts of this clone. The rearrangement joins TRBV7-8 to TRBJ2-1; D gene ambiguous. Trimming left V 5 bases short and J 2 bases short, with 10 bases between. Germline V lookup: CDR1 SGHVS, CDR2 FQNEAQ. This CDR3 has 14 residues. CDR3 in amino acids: CASSDLKTYNEQFF. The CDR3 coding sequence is TGTGCCAGCAGCGACCTTAAGACCTACAATGAGCAGTTCTTC.

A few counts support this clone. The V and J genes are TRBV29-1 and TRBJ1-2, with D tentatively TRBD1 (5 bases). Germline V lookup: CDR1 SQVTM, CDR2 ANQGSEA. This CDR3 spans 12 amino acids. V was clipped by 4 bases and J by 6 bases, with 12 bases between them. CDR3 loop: CSVGQKVNGYTF. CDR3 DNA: TGCAGCGTTGGACAGAAGGTAAATGGCTACACCTTC.

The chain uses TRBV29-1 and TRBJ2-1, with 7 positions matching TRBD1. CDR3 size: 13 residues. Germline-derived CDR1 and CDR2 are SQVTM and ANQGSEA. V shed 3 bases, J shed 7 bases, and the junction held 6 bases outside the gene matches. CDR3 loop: CSVEEDRANEQFF. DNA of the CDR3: TGCAGCGTTGAGGAAGACAGGGCGAATGAGCAGTTCTTC.

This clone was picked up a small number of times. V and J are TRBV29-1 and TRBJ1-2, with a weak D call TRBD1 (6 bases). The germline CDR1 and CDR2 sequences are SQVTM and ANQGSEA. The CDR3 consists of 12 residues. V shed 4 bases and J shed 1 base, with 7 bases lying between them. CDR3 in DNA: TGCAGCGTTGCGGACAGTAACTATGGCTACACCTTC. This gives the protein CSVADSNYGYTF.

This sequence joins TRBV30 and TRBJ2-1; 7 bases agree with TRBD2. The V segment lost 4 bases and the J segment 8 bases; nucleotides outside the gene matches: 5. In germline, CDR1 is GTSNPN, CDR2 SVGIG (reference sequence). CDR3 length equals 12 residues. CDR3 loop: CAWTQGGYEQFF. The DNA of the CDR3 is TGTGCCTGGACTCAGGGAGGGTATGAGCAGTTCTTC.

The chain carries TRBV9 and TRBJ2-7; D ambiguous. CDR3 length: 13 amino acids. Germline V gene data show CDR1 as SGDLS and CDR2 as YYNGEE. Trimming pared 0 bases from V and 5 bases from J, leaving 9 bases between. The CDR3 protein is CASSVAPVNEQYF. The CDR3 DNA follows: TGTGCCAGCAGCGTAGCCCCCGTCAACGAGCAGTACTTC.

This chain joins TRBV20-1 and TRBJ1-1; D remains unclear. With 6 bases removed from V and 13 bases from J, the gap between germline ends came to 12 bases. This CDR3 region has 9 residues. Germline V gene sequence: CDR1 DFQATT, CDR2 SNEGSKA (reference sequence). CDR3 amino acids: CSASESGFF. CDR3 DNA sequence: TGCAGTGCCTCAGAGTCGGGTTTCTTT.

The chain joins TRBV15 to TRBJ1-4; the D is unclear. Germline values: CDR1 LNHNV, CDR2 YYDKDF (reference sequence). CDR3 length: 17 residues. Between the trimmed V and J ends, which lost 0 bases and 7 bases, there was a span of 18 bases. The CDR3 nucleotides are TGTGCCACCAGCAGAGATCCGCCGACGAATAGAGGTGAAAAACTGTTTTTT. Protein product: CATSRDPPTNRGEKLFF.

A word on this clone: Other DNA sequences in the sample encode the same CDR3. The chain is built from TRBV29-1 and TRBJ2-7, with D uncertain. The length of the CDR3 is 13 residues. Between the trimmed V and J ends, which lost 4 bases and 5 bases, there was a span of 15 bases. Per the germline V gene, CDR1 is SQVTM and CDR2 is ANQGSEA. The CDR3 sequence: CSVAPSALHEQYF. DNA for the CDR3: TGCAGCGTTGCACCCTCTGCATTGCACGAGCAGTACTTC.

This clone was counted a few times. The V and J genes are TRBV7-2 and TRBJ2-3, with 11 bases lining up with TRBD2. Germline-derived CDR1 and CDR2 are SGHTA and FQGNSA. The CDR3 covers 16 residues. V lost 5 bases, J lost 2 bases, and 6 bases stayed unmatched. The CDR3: CASSQGTSGHTDTQYF. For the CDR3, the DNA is TGTGCCAGCAGCCAAGGGACTAGCGGACACACAGATACGCAGTATTTT.